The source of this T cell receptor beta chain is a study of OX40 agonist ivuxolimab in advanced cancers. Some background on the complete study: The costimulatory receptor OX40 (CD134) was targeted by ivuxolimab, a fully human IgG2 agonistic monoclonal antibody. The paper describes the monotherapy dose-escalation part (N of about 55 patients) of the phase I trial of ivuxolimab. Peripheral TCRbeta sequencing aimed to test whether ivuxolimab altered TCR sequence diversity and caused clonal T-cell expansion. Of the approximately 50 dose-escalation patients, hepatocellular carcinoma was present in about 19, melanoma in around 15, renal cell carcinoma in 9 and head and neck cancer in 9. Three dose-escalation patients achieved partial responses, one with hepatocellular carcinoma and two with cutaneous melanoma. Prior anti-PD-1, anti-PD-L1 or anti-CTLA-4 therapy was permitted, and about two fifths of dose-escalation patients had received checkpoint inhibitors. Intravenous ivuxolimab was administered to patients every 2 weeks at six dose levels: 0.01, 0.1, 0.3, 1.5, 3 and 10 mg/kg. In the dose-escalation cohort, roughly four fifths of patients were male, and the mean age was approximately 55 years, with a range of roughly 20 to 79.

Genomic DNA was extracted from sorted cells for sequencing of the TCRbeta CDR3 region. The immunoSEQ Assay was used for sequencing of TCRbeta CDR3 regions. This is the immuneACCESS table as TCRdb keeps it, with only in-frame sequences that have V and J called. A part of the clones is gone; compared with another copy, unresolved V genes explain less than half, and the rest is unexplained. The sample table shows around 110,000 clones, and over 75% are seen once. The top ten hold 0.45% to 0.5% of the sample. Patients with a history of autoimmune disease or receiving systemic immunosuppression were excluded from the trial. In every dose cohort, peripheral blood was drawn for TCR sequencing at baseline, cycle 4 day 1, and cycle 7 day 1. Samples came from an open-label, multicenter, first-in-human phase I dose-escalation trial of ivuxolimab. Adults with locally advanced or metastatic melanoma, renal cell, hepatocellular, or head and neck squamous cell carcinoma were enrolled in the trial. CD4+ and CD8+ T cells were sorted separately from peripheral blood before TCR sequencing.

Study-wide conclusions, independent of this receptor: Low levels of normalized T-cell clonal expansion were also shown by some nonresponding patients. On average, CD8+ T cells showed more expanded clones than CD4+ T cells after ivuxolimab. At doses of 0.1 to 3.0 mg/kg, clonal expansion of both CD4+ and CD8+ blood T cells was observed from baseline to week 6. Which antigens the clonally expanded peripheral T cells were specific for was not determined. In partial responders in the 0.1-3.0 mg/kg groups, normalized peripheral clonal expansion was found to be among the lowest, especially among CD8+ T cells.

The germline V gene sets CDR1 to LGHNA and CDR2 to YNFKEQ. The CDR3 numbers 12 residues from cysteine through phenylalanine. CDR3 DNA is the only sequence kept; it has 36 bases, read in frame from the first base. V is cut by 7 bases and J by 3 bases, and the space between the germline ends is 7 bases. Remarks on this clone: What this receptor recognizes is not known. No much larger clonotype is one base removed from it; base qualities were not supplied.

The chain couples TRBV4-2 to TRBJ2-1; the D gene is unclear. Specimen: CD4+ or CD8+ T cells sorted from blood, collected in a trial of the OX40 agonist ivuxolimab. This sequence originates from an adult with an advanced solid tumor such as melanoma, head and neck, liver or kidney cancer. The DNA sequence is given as TGTGCCAGCAAATCAGTCTACAATGAGCAGTTCTTC. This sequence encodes CASKSVYNEQFF.